Included here is one T cell receptor beta chain sequence, with context. Compared with the rest of its sample, this clone is medium-sized (0.01 to 0.1%). Its specific antigen is unknown. No qualities accompany the bases; no much larger clone lies one base away. This sample is drawn from a study of metastatic and nonmetastatic thyroid tumors (dated by TCRdb to about 2020). Notes on the research overall: The researchers compared repertoires between peripheral blood samples and tumor or nodule tissue samples from patients with malignant or benign thyroid disease. Overall results and qualifications from the work: In both blood and tumor samples, malignant tumors were reported to have significantly higher TCR beta diversity than benign nodules.

Library preparation used PCR. Sequencing was carried out with an Illumina HiSeq 4000. High-throughput sequencing was used to profile the TCR beta-chain CDR3 region of each patient. The authors' pipeline ran thus. Drawing on CDR3 differences between clinicopathological groups, the researchers built a classifier meant to tell apart patients with distant-metastatic papillary thyroid cancer. To measure repertoire diversity the researchers used the Shannon index, while the Morisita-Horn index served to gauge how similar the tumor and blood repertoires were. TCRdb trimmed public reads at Q25 via fastp, called clones via MiXCR and kept in-frame beta chains. The V and J calls, along with clone size, are taken from TCRdb and not from the paper's own processing. The sample contains around 31,000 clones, roughly 29% of them found a single time. Jointly, the top ten make up about 32% of the sample. Taken from cysteine to phenylalanine, the CDR3 has 15 residues. Only the CDR3 part of the read is kept: 45 bases, read in frame from the first base. Trimming costs V 3 bases and J 3 bases, and their ends lie 14 bases apart. From the germline V gene, CDR1 is ENHRY and CDR2 is SYGVKD.

No treatment had been received by any patient before thyroid surgery. Patient clinical samples collected from the early 2010s to the late 2010s were retrospectively analysed using T-cell receptor beta sequencing. The chain uses TRBV10-3 and TRBJ1-2, and perhaps TRBD1 as D gene, on 6 matching bases. The TCR comes from a female donor with papillary thyroid cancer or a benign thyroid nodule (not recorded which). Some clones in this sample may be carry-over from other donors' samples. Sequenced input: blood. The encoded CDR3 is CAISEGGQGHYGYTF. Here is the DNA: TGTGCCATCAGTGAAGGGGGTCAGGGGCACTATGGCTACACCTTC.